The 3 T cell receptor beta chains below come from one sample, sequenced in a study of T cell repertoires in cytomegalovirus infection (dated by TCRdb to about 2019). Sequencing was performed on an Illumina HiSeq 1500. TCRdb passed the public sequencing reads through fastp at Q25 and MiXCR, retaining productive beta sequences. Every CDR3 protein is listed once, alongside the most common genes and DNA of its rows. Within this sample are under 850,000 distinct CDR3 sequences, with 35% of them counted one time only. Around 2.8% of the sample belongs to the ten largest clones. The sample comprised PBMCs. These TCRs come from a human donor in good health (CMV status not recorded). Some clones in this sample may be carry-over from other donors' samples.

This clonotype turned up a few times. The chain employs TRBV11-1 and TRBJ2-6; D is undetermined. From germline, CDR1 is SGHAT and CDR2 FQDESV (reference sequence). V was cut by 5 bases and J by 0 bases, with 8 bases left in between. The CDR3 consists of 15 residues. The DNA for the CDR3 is TGTGCCAGCAGCCCCAAGTTCTCTGGGGCCAACGTCCTGACTTTC. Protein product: CASSPKFSGANVLTF.

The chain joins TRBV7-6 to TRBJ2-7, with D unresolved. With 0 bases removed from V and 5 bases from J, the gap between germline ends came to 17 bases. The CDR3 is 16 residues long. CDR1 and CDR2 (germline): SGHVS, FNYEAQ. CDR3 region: CASSLAYGMANDEQYF. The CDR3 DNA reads TGTGCCAGCAGCTTAGCGTACGGCATGGCTAACGACGAGCAGTACTTC.

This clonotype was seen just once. The CDR3 DNA sequence: TGTGCCAGCTCACCACCTGCCAGCCCTTACAATGAGCAGTTCTTC. This sequence encodes CASSPPASPYNEQFF. The chain has TRBV18 and TRBJ2-1; D is unclear. Trimming took off 0 bases at V and 4 bases at J, with 10 bases between the two ends. The CDR3 extends over 15 amino acids. CDR1 and CDR2 (germline): KGHSH, LQKENI.